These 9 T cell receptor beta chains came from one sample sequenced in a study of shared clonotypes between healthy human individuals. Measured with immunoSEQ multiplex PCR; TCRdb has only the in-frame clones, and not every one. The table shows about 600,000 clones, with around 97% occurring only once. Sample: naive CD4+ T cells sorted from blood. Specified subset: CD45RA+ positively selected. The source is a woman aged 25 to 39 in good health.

CDR3 DNA: TGTGCCAGCAGTTTTGCGGGAGGGAGCTCCTACGAGCAGTACTTC. Its translation: CASSFAGGSSYEQYF. This chain links TRBV27 with TRBJ2-7, with 9 bases that match TRBD2. The CDR3 extends over 15 amino acids. Trimming removed 3 bases from V and 0 bases from J; junction bases left unmatched: 3. Per germline, CDR1 MNHEY and CDR2 SMNVEV (reference sequence).

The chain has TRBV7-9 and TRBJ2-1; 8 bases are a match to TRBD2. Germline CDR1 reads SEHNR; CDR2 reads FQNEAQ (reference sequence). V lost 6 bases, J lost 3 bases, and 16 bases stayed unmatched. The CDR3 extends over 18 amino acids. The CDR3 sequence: CASSLPMSGGRNYNEQFF. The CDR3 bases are TGTGCCAGCAGTCTACCCATGTCAGGCGGGAGGAACTACAATGAGCAGTTCTTC. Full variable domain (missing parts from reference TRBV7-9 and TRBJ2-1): DTGVSQNPRHKITKRGQNVTFRCDPISEHNRLYWYRQTLGQGPEFLTYFQNEAQLEKSRLLSDRFSAERPKGSFSTLEIQRTEQGDSAMYLCASSLPMSGGRNYNEQFFGPGTRLTVL.

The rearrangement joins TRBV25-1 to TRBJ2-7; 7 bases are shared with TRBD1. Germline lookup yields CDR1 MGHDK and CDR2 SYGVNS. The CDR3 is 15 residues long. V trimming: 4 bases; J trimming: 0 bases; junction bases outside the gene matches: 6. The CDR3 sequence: CASSAGTANSYEQYF. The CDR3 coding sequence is TGTGCCAGCAGTGCCGGGACAGCCAACTCCTACGAGCAGTACTTC.

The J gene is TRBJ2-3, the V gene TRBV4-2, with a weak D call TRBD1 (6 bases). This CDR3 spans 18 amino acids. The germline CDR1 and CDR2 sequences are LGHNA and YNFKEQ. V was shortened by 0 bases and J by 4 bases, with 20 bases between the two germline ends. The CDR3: CASSQEPQGSRGADTQYF. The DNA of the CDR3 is TGTGCCAGCAGCCAAGAGCCACAGGGATCGCGAGGGGCAGATACGCAGTATTTT.

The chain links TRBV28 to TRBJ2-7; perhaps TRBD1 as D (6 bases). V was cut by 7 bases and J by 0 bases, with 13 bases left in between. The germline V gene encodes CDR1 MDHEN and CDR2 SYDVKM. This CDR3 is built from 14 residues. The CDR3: CASILRTDSYEQYF. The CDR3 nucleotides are TGTGCCAGCATCTTACGGACAGACTCCTACGAGCAGTACTTC.

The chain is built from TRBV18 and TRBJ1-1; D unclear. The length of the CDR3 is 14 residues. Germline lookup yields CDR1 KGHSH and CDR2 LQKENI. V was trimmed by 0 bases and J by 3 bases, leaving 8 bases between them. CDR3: CASSPPGSDTEAFF. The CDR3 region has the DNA TGTGCCAGCTCACCACCGGGTTCGGACACTGAAGCTTTCTTT. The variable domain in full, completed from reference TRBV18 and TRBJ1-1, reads NAGVMQNPRHLVRRRGQEARLRCSPMKGHSHVYWYRQLPEEGLKFMVYLQKENIIDESGMPKERFSAEFPKEGPSILRIQQVVRGDSAAYFCASSPPGSDTEAFFGQGTRLTVV.

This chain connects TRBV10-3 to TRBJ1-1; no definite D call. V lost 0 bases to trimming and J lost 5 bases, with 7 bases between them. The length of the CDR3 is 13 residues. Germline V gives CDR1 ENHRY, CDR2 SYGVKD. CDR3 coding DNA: TGTGCCATCAGTGAGTCAGGAGGGACTGAAGCTTTCTTT. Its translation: CAISESGGTEAFF.

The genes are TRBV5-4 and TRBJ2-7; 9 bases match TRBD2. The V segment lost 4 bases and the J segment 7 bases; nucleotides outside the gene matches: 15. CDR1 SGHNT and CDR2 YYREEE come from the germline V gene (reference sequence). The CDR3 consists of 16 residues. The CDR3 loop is CASSTLGSGRLGEQYF. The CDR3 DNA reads TGTGCCAGCAGCACCCTAGGTAGCGGGAGATTAGGGGAGCAGTACTTC.

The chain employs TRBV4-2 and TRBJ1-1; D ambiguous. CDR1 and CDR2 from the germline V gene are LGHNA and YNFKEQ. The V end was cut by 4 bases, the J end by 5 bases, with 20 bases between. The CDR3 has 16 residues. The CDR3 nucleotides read TGTGCCAGCAGCCCGAAGGCCAGAGAGGGTGGAACTGAAGCTTTCTTT. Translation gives CASSPKAREGGTEAFF.